Below are 11 T cell receptor beta chains sequenced from a single sample in a study of cytomegalovirus exposure and HLA in healthy donors. Primers: 60 Vbeta forward and 13 Jbeta reverse. Generated by immunoSEQ multiplex PCR, the TCRdb table keeps only in-frame clones and is missing some. The table records some 190,000 clones, over 65% of them present only once. The material sequenced was PBMCs. The receptors originated from a man aged 18-30 years in good health and CMV-seronegative.

This chain links TRBV6-8 with TRBJ1-2; D not certain. This CDR3 has 13 amino acids. V was shortened by 5 bases and J by 4 bases, with 11 bases between the two germline ends. Looked up from germline, CDR1 is MNHGY and CDR2 is SAAAGT. CDR3 residues: CASSPAAGYGYTF. DNA for the CDR3: TGTGCCAGCAGTCCCGCTGCCGGCTATGGCTACACCTTC.

The rearrangement uses TRBV7-2 and TRBJ1-5; 8 nucleotides match TRBD1. V lost 5 bases and J lost 2; bases outside the gene matches: 5. The germline V gene encodes CDR1 SGHTA and CDR2 FQGNSA. This CDR3 comprises 15 residues. CDR3: CASSLDRGGNQPQHF. The CDR3, as DNA: TGTGCCAGCAGCCTCGACAGGGGTGGCAATCAGCCCCAGCATTTT.

The CDR3 region is CASSQELGTAQETQYF. The CDR3 DNA reads TGTGCCAGCAGCCAAGAGTTAGGGACAGCACAAGAGACCCAGTACTTC. V and J are TRBV4-2 and TRBJ2-5; TRBD1 agrees at 7 bases. The CDR3 is 16 amino acids. V lost 0 bases and J lost 2; bases outside the gene matches: 6. The germline V gene encodes CDR1 LGHNA and CDR2 YNFKEQ.

This chain joins TRBV7-2 and TRBJ2-4; 8 bases fit TRBD2. The CDR3 has 16 residues. Unmatched junction bases numbered 6, after V lost 1 base and J lost 4 bases. Per germline, CDR1 SGHTA and CDR2 FQGNSA. CDR3 amino acids: CASSLGGGRLKNIQYF. The CDR3 DNA is TGTGCCAGCAGCTTAGGAGGCGGGAGGTTAAAAAACATTCAGTACTTC.

The genes are TRBV27 and TRBJ2-1; 11 nucleotides agree with TRBD2. The germline gives CDR1 MNHEY, CDR2 SMNVEV (reference sequence). V shed 5 bases, J shed 5 bases, and the junction held 5 bases outside the gene matches. This CDR3 has 15 residues. Here the CDR3 reads CASSTLAGGDNEQFF. The CDR3, as DNA: TGTGCCAGCAGTACCCTAGCGGGAGGTGACAATGAGCAGTTCTTC.

The chain carries TRBV6-5 and TRBJ2-2; possible D gene TRBD1, 5 bases. The CDR3 runs 15 residues. The germline V gene has CDR1 MNHEY and CDR2 SVGAGI. V gave up 2 bases and J gave up 0 bases, with 7 bases separating them. The CDR3 region is CASSYDSANTGELFF. In nucleotides, the CDR3 is TGTGCCAGCAGTTACGACAGTGCGAACACCGGGGAGCTGTTTTTT.

The chain couples TRBV2 to TRBJ1-4; no reliable D call. With 5 bases removed from V and 5 bases from J, the gap between germline ends came to 3 bases. Germline V gives CDR1 SNHLY, CDR2 FYNNEI. This CDR3 is 11 amino acids long. The CDR3 sequence is CASSLNEKLFF. CDR3 bases: TGTGCCAGCAGTCTCAATGAAAAACTGTTTTTT.

Remarks on this clone: One end of the junction does not line up with germline, which may come from a read error. J is TRBJ1-2 and V is TRBV11-1; the D is unclear. CDR1 is SGHAT and CDR2 is FQDESV in the germline V gene (reference sequence). CDR3 length: 13 amino acids. The CDR3 reads CASNLYNGYGYTF. The DNA for the CDR3 is TGTGCCAGCAACTTATATAACGGTTATGGCTACACCTTC.

The V call is TRBV13, the J call TRBJ2-7; 7 bases match TRBD2. CDR3 length: 13 residues. V lost 5 bases, J lost 6 bases, and 7 bases stayed unmatched. Looked up from germline, CDR1 is PRHDT and CDR2 is FYEKMQ (reference sequence). The chain's CDR3 is CASSRTRAGEQYF. As DNA, the CDR3 is TGTGCCAGCAGCCGGACTAGGGCGGGCGAGCAGTACTTC.

This chain joins TRBV4-1 and TRBJ2-7, with D tentatively TRBD1 (6 bases). Germline CDR1 and CDR2: MGHRA and YSYEKL. The germline V and J ends were trimmed by 0 bases and 2 bases, with 17 bases remaining between them. This CDR3 region has 17 residues. CDR3 residues: CASSQEYRDSTAYEQYF. The CDR3 bases are TGCGCCAGCAGCCAAGAGTACAGGGATTCCACAGCCTACGAGCAGTACTTC.

The V gene is TRBV5-1, the J gene TRBJ1-1; D might be TRBD1 (6 bases). Germline assignment: CDR1 SGHRS and CDR2 YFSETQ. The CDR3 has 14 residues. V was pared by 7 bases and J by 2 bases, with 15 bases between. CDR3 coding DNA: TGCGCCAGCGGGCCGGGGGGGGCTAACACTGAAGCTTTCTTT. This encodes CASGPGGANTEAFF. Supplemented by reference TRBV5-1 and TRBJ1-1, the full variable domain reads KAGVTQTPRYLIKTRGQQVTLSCSPISGHRSVSWYQQTPGQGLQFLFEYFSETQRNKGNFPGRFSGRQFSNSRSEMNVSTLELGDSALYLCASGPGGANTEAFFGQGTRLTVV.